The 10 T cell receptor beta chains given below trace back to one sample, sequenced in a study of T cells in Graves' hyperthyroidism and ophthalmopathy. TCR beta CDR3 regions were amplified from RNA transcripts. The HTBI primer set served for first-round RT-PCR of the TCR CDR3. TCRdb recomputed calls from the multiplex PCR reads with MiXCR, one row per CDR3 protein. Of about 600,000 distinct CDR3 sequences in the sample, roughly a sixth are singletons; the top ten hold roughly 3.5%. Input material: blood. The receptors were sampled from a woman between 40 and 50 years old with Graves' ophthalmopathy.

In this sample, this clonotype turned up a few times. The V gene is TRBV27, the J gene TRBJ1-6, with 9 bases identical to TRBD1. Germline CDR1 is MNHEY and CDR2 is SMNVEV (reference sequence). The CDR3 length is 15 residues. V lost 8 bases to trimming and J lost 10 bases; unmatched junction nucleotides: 12. In DNA, the CDR3 is TGTGCCAGCTCCATGGCGGGACAGGGAAGGTCACCCCTCCACTTT. It yields the protein CASSMAGQGRSPLHF.

This clonotype was seen at least ten times. V gene TRBV3-1 combines with J gene TRBJ1-1, with D perhaps TRBD1 (5 bases). Trimming removed 1 base from V and 4 bases from J, with 13 bases in between. CDR1 is LGHDT and CDR2 is YNNKEL in the germline V gene (reference sequence). The length of the CDR3 is 15 residues. This CDR3 is CASSQGLGGTTEAFF. CDR3 sequence (DNA): TGTGCCAGCAGCCAAGGGCTGGGGGGGACCACTGAAGCTTTCTTT.

The chain uses TRBV27 and TRBJ2-6, with D perhaps being TRBD1 or TRBD2 (5 bases each). The CDR3 totals 17 residues. V dropped 4 bases and J dropped 0 bases, with 13 bases sitting between them. CDR1 is MNHEY and CDR2 is SMNVEV in the germline V gene (reference sequence). CDR3 residues: CASSSGPGPSGANVLTF. The CDR3 nucleotides read TGTGCCAGCAGTTCCGGACCGGGACCCTCTGGGGCCAACGTCCTGACTTTC.

In its sample, this clonotype was seen many times. The chain carries TRBV12-3 or TRBV12-4 and TRBJ2-7; TRBD2 aligns across 13 bases. The J segment lost 5 bases and the V segment lost 5 bases, leaving 9 bases of the junction unmatched. CDR3 length equals 16 residues. DNA for the CDR3: TGTGCCAGCAGTCCGCTCGGGACTAGCGGGAAGGACGAGCAGTACTTC. This encodes CASSPLGTSGKDEQYF.

V and J are TRBV6-1 and TRBJ2-7; 7 bases are a match to TRBD2. V was pared by 7 bases and J by 1 base, with 13 bases of the junction left unmatched. The CDR3 covers 16 residues. The germline V gene has CDR1 MNHNS and CDR2 SASEGT. CDR3 loop: CASNDGGTAKSYEQYF. CDR3 coding DNA: TGTGCCAGCAATGACGGGGGGACGGCAAAATCCTACGAGCAGTACTTC.

In this sample, this clonotype turned up many times. The gene calls are TRBV7-3 and TRBJ2-7; D is ambiguous. This CDR3 has 13 amino acids. Trimming removed 8 bases from V and 3 bases from J, with 14 bases in between. Germline V gene data show CDR1 as SGHTA and CDR2 as FQGTGA. CDR3 nucleotide sequence: TGTGCCAGCTCACTCTACCAGGACTACGAGCAGTACTTC. This codes for CASSLYQDYEQYF. Looking up the rest from reference TRBV7-3 and TRBJ2-7 gives the full variable domain: GAGVSQTPSNKVTEKGKYVELRCDPISGHTALYWYRQSLGQGPEFLIYFQGTGAADDSGLPNDRFFAVRPEGSVSTLKIQRTERGDSAVYLCASSLYQDYEQYFGPGTRLTVT.

To note about this clonotype: Possible read error: a much larger clone is one base away. The chain combines TRBV5-1 with TRBJ2-3; 9 bases match TRBD1. This CDR3 is built from 16 residues. The germline gives CDR1 SGHRS, CDR2 YFSETQ. The CDR3 here is CASSVGQGMSTDAQYF. Here the CDR3 DNA reads TGCGCCAGCAGCGTCGGACAGGGGATGAGTACAGATGCGCAGTATTTT.

This clonotype was found a few times. The chain carries TRBV28 and TRBJ2-3, with D hard to call. Trimming cost V 5 bases and J 2 bases, with 14 bases left between them. Germline CDR1 and CDR2: MDHEN and SYDVKM. The CDR3 has 15 amino acids. The CDR3 region is CASSHQKGYTDTQYF. The CDR3 DNA reads as TGTGCCAGCAGTCACCAAAAGGGTTACACAGATACGCAGTATTTT.

This clonotype was recorded at least ten times. This chain joins TRBV12-3 or TRBV12-4 and TRBJ2-5, with 9 bases identical to TRBD1. Trimming at V came to 6 bases and at J to 4 bases, leaving 3 bases not matched to a gene. The CDR3 has 13 residues. This CDR3 is CASRQGASETQYF. The CDR3 coding sequence is TGTGCCAGCAGACAGGGGGCTTCAGAGACCCAGTACTTC.

The CDR3 DNA follows: TGTGCCAGCACCCCGTTGGACAGGGGTGTAGATACGCAGTATTTT. Protein product: CASTPLDRGVDTQYF. V gene TRBV5-6 combines with J gene TRBJ2-3, with TRBD1 identical over 9 bases. The ends lost 6 bases at V and 5 bases at J; junction bases unmatched: 10. The CDR3 length is 15 residues. The germline CDR1 and CDR2 sequences are SGHDT and YYEEEE.